A single sample is the source of the 27 T cell receptor beta chains below, sequenced in a study of T cells in localized non-small cell lung cancer. TCRdb's table, derived via immunoSEQ multiplex PCR, lists solely in-frame clones and lacks some. The repertoire holds roughly 67,000 clones, with about 83% as singletons. Sequenced here: peripheral blood, sampled before any cancer treatment. These receptors all come from a female donor aged 60 or older with stage I lung adenocarcinoma.

The chain uses TRBV7-3 and TRBJ2-2; D is possibly TRBD1 (6 bases). The germline V gene has CDR1 SGHTA and CDR2 FQGTGA. There are 16 residues in the CDR3. The V end lost 2 bases, the J end lost 5 bases, and 15 bases lay between the germline ends. CDR3 bases: TGTGCCAGCAGCTTAGTAGGGGGATTCGGAACCGGGGAGCTGTTTTTT. The encoded protein is CASSLVGGFGTGELFF.

The genes are TRBV11-2 and TRBJ2-1; 9 positions match TRBD2. CDR3 length: 15 amino acids. The V gene end was trimmed by 5 bases and the J gene end by 5 bases; junction bases not matched to a gene: 7. Germline CDR1 SGHAT, CDR2 FQNNGV. The CDR3 sequence is CASSPSSGINNEQFF. CDR3 DNA: TGTGCCAGCAGCCCCTCTAGCGGGATCAACAATGAGCAGTTCTTC.

The chain recombines TRBV21-1 with TRBJ1-1. TRBV21-1 represents a pseudogene. The CDR3 extends over 15 amino acids. CDR3 bases: TGTGCCAGCAGCAGGCCCGGGTGCGGGAACACTGAAGCTTTCTTT. This translates into CASSRPGCGNTEAFF.

CDR3 DNA sequence: TGTGCCAGCAGTGAATGGCACAGCGGGAGGAACACCGGGGAGCTGTTTTTT. It is translated as CASSEWHSGRNTGELFF. This chain uses TRBV25-1 with TRBJ2-2, with 8 bases aligning to TRBD2. Losses at the gene ends were 1 base for V and 1 base for J; bases not matched to a gene: 5. This CDR3 region has 17 residues. Germline values: CDR1 MGHDK, CDR2 SYGVNS.

For this clone: A junction end diverges from the germline sequence, so it may reflect a read error. The CDR3 loop is CASSLKQSSYNEQFF. The CDR3 nucleotides read TGTGCTAGCAGCTTAAAACAGAGCTCCTACAATGAGCAGTTCTTC. The chain couples TRBV7-7 to TRBJ2-1; D unclear. CDR3 length equals 15 residues. From germline, CDR1 is SSHAT and CDR2 FNYEAQ (reference sequence).

The chain uses TRBV18 and TRBJ1-2; TRBD1 might be the D (5 bases). The CDR3 contains 15 residues. The V gene lost 5 bases and the J gene lost 2 bases, with 15 bases spanning the gap. Germline V lookup: CDR1 KGHSH, CDR2 LQKENI. The CDR3 here is CASSASGTRNYGYTF. DNA for the CDR3: TGTGCCAGCTCAGCCTCCGGGACTCGAAACTATGGCTACACCTTC.

The V and J genes are TRBV11-2 and TRBJ2-7; 7 bases line up with TRBD2. J lost 0 bases, V lost 3 bases, and 2 bases had no gene match. The germline gives CDR1 SGHAT, CDR2 FQNNGV. The length of the CDR3 is 14 residues. The CDR3 coding sequence is TGTGCCAGCAGCTTGGGAGGGAGCTCCTACGAGCAGTACTTC. This translates into CASSLGGSSYEQYF.

This clone has only a few counts. The V call is TRBV6-5, the J call TRBJ1-6; TRBD1 is a possible D gene (6 bases). Deletions cut 2 bases from V and 7 bases from J, with 12 bases between. Germline V gene sequence: CDR1 MNHEY, CDR2 SVGAGI. There are 15 residues in the CDR3. CDR3: CASSYHRERNSPLHF. The CDR3 bases are TGTGCCAGCAGTTACCACAGGGAAAGGAATTCACCCCTCCACTTT.

The V gene is TRBV6-1, the J gene TRBJ2-2, with 7 nucleotides matching TRBD1. From germline, CDR1 is MNHNS and CDR2 SASEGT. CDR3 length: 15 amino acids. Losses at the gene ends were 5 bases for V and 7 bases for J; bases not matched to a gene: 10. CDR3 coding DNA: TGTGCCAGCAGTCCTCGACAGGGATTGGGCGGGGAGCTGTTTTTT. Translating it yields CASSPRQGLGGELFF.

The CDR3 DNA follows: TGCGCCAGCAGCCTCGGGACACCTAACACCGGGGAGCTGTTTTTT. Protein sequence: CASSLGTPNTGELFF. The chain couples TRBV4-1 to TRBJ2-2; a possible D gene is TRBD1 (6 bases). This CDR3 has 15 amino acids. Per germline, CDR1 MGHRA and CDR2 YSYEKL. Trimming left V 4 bases short and J 2 bases short, with 11 bases between.

V is TRBV7-9 and J is TRBJ1-1; D possibly corresponds to TRBD1 (6 bases). Trimming stripped 3 bases from V and 5 bases from J, with 16 bases between. This CDR3 comprises 15 residues. Per the germline V gene, CDR1 is SEHNR and CDR2 is FQNEAQ (reference sequence). CDR3 DNA: TGTGCCAGCAGCTTTCAAGGGGGAGGATGGACTGAAGCTTTCTTT. Protein product: CASSFQGGGWTEAFF. The variable domain in full, completed from reference TRBV7-9 and TRBJ1-1, reads DTGVSQNPRHKITKRGQNVTFRCDPISEHNRLYWYRQTLGQGPEFLTYFQNEAQLEKSRLLSDRFSAERPKGSFSTLEIQRTEQGDSAMYLCASSFQGGGWTEAFFGQGTRLTVV.

The chain combines TRBV7-9 with TRBJ1-1; D possibly corresponds to TRBD1 (5 bases). In germline, CDR1 is SEHNR, CDR2 FQNEAQ (reference sequence). CDR3 size: 14 residues. V lost 2 bases, J lost 1 base, and 8 bases lay in between. The CDR3: CASSLTRGNTEAFF. CDR3 DNA: TGTGCCAGCAGCTTAACGAGGGGGAACACTGAAGCTTTCTTT.

This chain connects TRBV10-1 to TRBJ2-2; 7 bases line up with TRBD1. The germline V gene encodes CDR1 WNHNN and CDR2 SYGVQD (reference sequence). V shed 9 bases, J shed 1 base, and the junction held 2 bases outside the gene matches. CDR3 size: 13 residues. Here the CDR3 DNA reads TGCGCCAGAGACAGGGAGAACACCGGGGAGCTGTTTTTT. As protein: CARDRENTGELFF.

The chain joins TRBV10-3 to TRBJ2-3; D remains unclear. Deletions cut 0 bases from V and 4 bases from J, with 8 bases between. From germline, CDR1 is ENHRY and CDR2 SYGVKD. The CDR3 length is 14 residues. CDR3 nucleotide sequence: TGTGCCATCAGTGAGTCTTCAAGGGCAGATACGCAGTATTTT. Its protein is CAISESSRADTQYF.

The chain recombines TRBV14 with TRBJ1-1, with 9 positions matching TRBD1. CDR3 length equals 17 residues. Germline CDR1 SGHDN, CDR2 FVKESK. V lost 4 bases to trimming and J lost 3 bases; unmatched junction nucleotides: 12. The CDR3 DNA is TGTGCCAGCAGCCTCGCCAGGTACCGGGACAGGGACACTGAAGCTTTCTTT. It encodes CASSLARYRDRDTEAFF.

The chain has TRBV29-1 and TRBJ1-2; 9 bases agree with TRBD1. Germline V CDR1 and CDR2: SQVTM, ANQGSEA. V shed 7 bases and J 6 bases; nucleotides not matched to a gene: 12. The CDR3 sequence is 14 residues long. The CDR3 DNA is TGCAGCGCCCGGACAGGGGCTGGGAGGGATGGCTACACCTTC. It specifies CSARTGAGRDGYTF.

The chain has TRBV5-1 and TRBJ2-1, with 12 bases that match TRBD2. Germline values: CDR1 SGHRS, CDR2 YFSETQ. The CDR3 runs to 16 residues. The J segment lost 7 bases and the V segment lost 4 bases, leaving 9 bases of the junction unmatched. CDR3 DNA sequence: TGCGCCAGCAGCATACCACTAGCGGGAGGCCTAAATGAGCAGTTCTTC. Translation gives CASSIPLAGGLNEQFF.

The V and J genes are TRBV6-5 and TRBJ1-2; 9 nucleotides match TRBD1. The CDR3 sequence is 14 residues long. Losses at the gene ends were 6 bases for V and 7 bases for J; bases not matched to a gene: 9. Germline CDR1 MNHEY, CDR2 SVGAGI. The CDR3 loop is CASSSTWTGVGYTF. Written as DNA, the CDR3 is TGTGCCAGCAGCTCCACCTGGACAGGGGTTGGCTACACCTTC.

The chain uses TRBV29-1 and TRBJ1-1; 8 bases line up with TRBD1. This CDR3 has 14 amino acids. V dropped 6 bases and J dropped 4; count of bases not matched to a gene: 10. Germline loops: CDR1 SQVTM, CDR2 ANQGSEA. This CDR3 reads CSVLLGQGGTEAFF. CDR3 nucleotides: TGCAGCGTCCTACTTGGACAGGGCGGCACTGAAGCTTTCTTT.

This chain joins TRBV5-8 and TRBJ2-1, with TRBD2 matching 10 bases. The trim removed 4 bases at V and 8 bases at J, leaving 6 bases unmatched. Germline V gives CDR1 SGHTS, CDR2 YDEGEE. CDR3 length: 14 amino acids. The DNA of the CDR3 is TGTGCCAGCAGCCTGGGGACTAGCGTCGATGAGCAGTTCTTC. Amino acid sequence: CASSLGTSVDEQFF.

The chain joins TRBV5-1 to TRBJ1-6; D unclear. V lost 1 base and J lost 5, with 4 bases in between. Germline loops: CDR1 SGHRS, CDR2 YFSETQ. The CDR3 is 13 residues long. DNA for the CDR3: TGCGCCAGCAGCTTGAAGGATAATTCACCCCTCCACTTT. This translates into CASSLKDNSPLHF.

The chain is built from TRBV7-9 and TRBJ1-1; the D gene is possibly TRBD1 (5 bases). The CDR3 has 13 amino acids. V was pared by 5 bases and J by 7 bases, with 14 bases between. Germline V gives CDR1 SEHNR, CDR2 FQNEAQ (reference sequence). The CDR3 DNA sequence: TGTGCCAGCAGCACACCAGGGACGATTGAAGCTTTCTTT. Its protein is CASSTPGTIEAFF.

The chain recombines TRBV6-5 with TRBJ2-1, with D hard to call. The CDR3 has 14 residues. The germline V gene has CDR1 MNHEY and CDR2 SVGAGI. Trimming pared 0 bases from V and 5 bases from J, leaving 8 bases between. CDR3 loop: CASSYSWQNNEQFF. The CDR3 nucleotides read TGTGCCAGCAGTTACTCGTGGCAGAACAATGAGCAGTTCTTC.

This chain joins TRBV9 and TRBJ2-3; 10 positions match TRBD1. V shed 2 bases and J 4 bases; nucleotides not matched to a gene: 4. The CDR3 consists of 15 residues. CDR1 is SGDLS and CDR2 is YYNGEE in the germline V gene. The CDR3: CASSVKGQGSDTQYF. In DNA, the CDR3 is TGTGCCAGCAGCGTTAAGGGACAGGGGTCAGATACGCAGTATTTT.

The chain employs TRBV2 and TRBJ1-1; D is possibly TRBD1 (5 bases). The length of the CDR3 is 13 residues. The germline V gene encodes CDR1 SNHLY and CDR2 FYNNEI. Trimming cost V 7 bases and J 3 bases, with 12 bases left between them. The CDR3: CASNGQVYTEAFF. Written as DNA, the CDR3 is TGTGCCAGCAATGGACAAGTATACACTGAAGCTTTCTTT.

The CDR3 reads CASSDRENQPQHF. The CDR3 DNA reads as TGTGCCAGCAGTGACAGGGAAAATCAGCCCCAGCATTTT. V is TRBV6-1 and J is TRBJ1-5, with D perhaps TRBD1 (5 bases). The ends were cut back, 3 bases at V and 4 bases at J, with 7 bases in the middle. The CDR3 extends over 13 amino acids. Germline CDR1 MNHNS, CDR2 SASEGT.

This clone showed up just once. This sequence joins TRBV5-1 and TRBJ1-1; TRBD1 is a possible D gene (5 bases). This CDR3 contains 14 residues. From germline, CDR1 is SGHRS and CDR2 YFSETQ. V lost 2 bases and J 1 base, leaving 9 bases between the germline ends. DNA of the CDR3: TGCGCCAGCAGCTTAGGGACTGGGAACACTGAAGCTTTCTTT. Amino acids: CASSLGTGNTEAFF.